These 21 T cell receptor beta chains were sequenced from one sample in a study of CD8+ T cells in alopecia areata. Sequencing used cDNA as its template, made by extracting RNA and reverse transcribing it. Some clones are missing from TCRdb's copy, which holds only in-frame ones; the method was immunoSEQ multiplex PCR. The sample holds about 110,000 clones, and no clone turns up only once. The sample comprised lesional skin. Every receptor here comes from a C3H/HeJ mouse with alopecia areata. The MHC haplotype recorded for the strain is H2-k.

As for this clone: All gene names here are mouse names. The CDR3 end is not reached by the read, which stops 4 residues before it; the germline J gene fills it in. This chain connects TRBV1 to TRBJ2-1, with TRBD2 identical over 12 bases. V lost 6 bases and J lost 1; bases outside the gene matches: 4. This CDR3 has 16 amino acids. Germline CDR1 and CDR2: NSQYPW and LRSPGD (reference sequence). The CDR3 loop is CTCSPGTGGNYAEQFF. The CDR3 DNA, read in part, is TGCACCTGCAGCCCCGGGACTGGGGGGAACTATGCT.

At least ten counts were recorded for this clone. Gene names are the mouse ones. This chain's CDR3 is CASSDEFRGFAEQFF. The DNA read from the CDR3 is TGTGCCAGCAGTGATGAATTCAGGGGATTTGCT. This chain links TRBV13-3 with TRBJ2-1; possible D gene TRBD1, 6 bases. The read ends 4 residues shy of where the CDR3 ends; the end is completed using the germline J gene. The germline gives CDR1 NNHDY, CDR2 SYVADS. V was pared by 0 bases and J by 6 bases, with 13 bases between. The CDR3 spans 15 residues.

This clone was seen a handful of times. Gene names are mouse gene names. Read sequence stops 4 residues before the CDR3 end, and the germline J gene provides the missing end. The rearrangement links TRBV5 to TRBJ2-1, with D maybe TRBD1 (6 bases). The germline V gene encodes CDR1 LGHNA and CDR2 YNLKQL (reference sequence). Between the trimmed V and J ends, which lost 0 bases and 1 base, there was a span of 10 bases. The CDR3 is 16 residues long. The CDR3 is CASSQDTDRNYAEQFF. The sequenced part of the CDR3 DNA is TGTGCCAGCAGCCAAGATACGGACAGAAACTATGCT.

This clone came up a few times. Gene names and germline match the mouse. The read terminates 4 residues ahead of where the CDR3 ends, so the germline J gene completes it. V usage is TRBV1 and J usage is TRBJ2-1; 11 nucleotides line up with TRBD2. Germline CDR1 reads NSQYPW; CDR2 reads LRSPGD (reference sequence). This CDR3 is built from 16 residues. J lost 3 bases, V lost 2 bases, and 3 bases had no gene match. The sequenced part of the CDR3 DNA is TGCACCTGCAGTGCAAGGACTGGGGGGCCCTATGCT. Residues: CTCSARTGGPYA. The whole CDR3 sequence reads CTCSARTGGPYAEQFF.

With respect to this clone: The gene names here belong to mouse. CDR3 DNA (partial): TGTGCCAGCAGTGAAGGGGTGGAAGAA. Translation gives CASSEGVEE. The whole CDR3 protein reads CASSEGVEETLYF. The chain recombines TRBV13-3 with TRBJ2-3; a possible D gene is TRBD1 (5 bases). The DNA ends 4 residues before the CDR3 does, and the rest of the CDR3 is filled in from the germline J gene. The CDR3 is made up of 13 amino acids. Germline V lookup: CDR1 NNHDY, CDR2 SYVADS.

Points on this clone: All gene names here are mouse names. Sequencing ends 4 residues short of the CDR3 end; the germline J gene provides the rest. The chain links TRBV19 to TRBJ1-1; a weak D match, TRBD1 (5 bases). Germline CDR1 reads FNHDT; CDR2 reads SITEND (reference sequence). V was clipped by 2 bases and J by 4 bases, with 12 bases between them. The CDR3 has 14 residues. The CDR3 DNA, read in part, is TGTGCCAGCAGTATTGTCAGGGAAGGCACA. Translation gives CASSIVREGT. The whole CDR3 is CASSIVREGTEVFF. Full variable domain (outside the CDR3, taken from reference TRBV19 and TRBJ1-1): GGIITQTPKFLIGQEGQKLTLKCQQNFNHDTMYWYRQDSGKGLRLIYYSITENDLQKGDLSEGYDASREKKSSFSLTVTSAQKNEMAVFLCASSIVREGTEVFFGKGTRLTVV.

Concerning this clone: Here the gene names and germline are mouse. With the read ending 4 residues before the CDR3 end, the germline J gene is used to fill in that end. The V call is TRBV19, the J call TRBJ2-7; 11 bases fit TRBD2. This CDR3 has 16 residues. Germline values: CDR1 FNHDT, CDR2 SITEND (reference sequence). The CDR3 bases that were read are TGTGCCAGCAGTATAACCCCCAGGGACTGGGGGTAT. Translating it yields CASSITPRDWGY. The complete CDR3 protein is CASSITPRDWGYEQYF.

With regard to this clone: The DNA translation disagrees with the TCRdb protein at residue 12, so the protein in this description comes from the DNA. The listed genes are named as in mouse. The sequence runs out 3 residues before the end of the CDR3; the remainder is reconstructed from the germline J gene. The chain carries TRBV13-3 and TRBJ1-3; D call uncertain. CDR1 and CDR2 from the germline V gene are NNHDY and SYVADS. The V end lost 6 bases, the J end lost 0 bases, and 13 bases lay between the germline ends. The CDR3 runs 15 residues. The CDR3 here is CASKIQANSGNTLYF. The CDR3 DNA, read in part, is TGTGCCAGCAAAATTCAGGCGAATTCTGGAAATACG.

For this clone: The listed genes are named as in mouse. The read comes to an end 4 residues before the CDR3 does, leaving the germline J gene to fill in the end. Other DNA sequences in this specimen translate into the identical CDR3. This chain connects TRBV1 to TRBJ2-1; D perhaps matches TRBD2 (8 bases). Per the germline V gene, CDR1 is NSQYPW and CDR2 is LRSPGD (reference sequence). This CDR3 has 15 residues. The CDR3 region is CTCSAAGGARAEQFF. The part of the CDR3 DNA that was read is TGCACCTGCAGTGCAGCAGGGGGGGCGAGAGCT.

About this clone itself: Germline and genes here are mouse. Coverage ceases 4 residues before the CDR3 finishes, and the germline J gene fills in the end. This rearrangement joins TRBV13-3 to TRBJ2-7, with 11 bases aligning to TRBD1. Germline assignment: CDR1 NNHDY and CDR2 SYVADS. The CDR3 spans 14 residues. The chain's CDR3 is CASRWDRGLDEQYF. The sequenced part of the CDR3 DNA is TGTGCCAGCAGGTGGGACAGGGGGTTGGAT.

For this clone: The gene names here belong to mouse. Partial CDR3 DNA: TGTGCCAGCAGTATATCACCGGGACAGATAAACGAA. Translated, it gives CASSISPGQINE. The full CDR3 reads CASSISPGQINERLFF. The gene calls are TRBV19 and TRBJ1-4, with 7 bases that match TRBD1. The observed sequence ends 4 residues before the CDR3 terminus, with the missing tail filled in from the germline J gene. Trimming cost V 1 base and J 5 bases; bases outside gene matches: 8. The V gene's germline CDR1 is FNHDT and CDR2 SITEND (reference sequence). This CDR3 contains 16 residues.

This clone was found many times. Gene names and germline match the mouse. The sequenced fragment ends 4 residues before the CDR3 boundary, so the rest is inferred from the germline J gene. The rearrangement uses TRBV13-3 and TRBJ2-4; a possible D gene is TRBD1 (5 bases). Germline CDR1 NNHDY, CDR2 SYVADS. This CDR3 is built from 13 residues. Trimming removed 5 bases at V and 1 base at J, with 8 bases between. CDR3 DNA, as far as it was read: TGTGCCAGCAGCCCGACAGGTCAAAAC. The encoded protein is CASSPTGQN. In full, the CDR3 reads CASSPTGQNTLYF.

Only a few counts were recorded for this clone. The protein in this entry is translated from the DNA; at residue 12 it differs from the protein listed in TCRdb. Gene names are mouse gene names. The CDR3 goes on 3 residues after the read ends, and that part is filled in from the germline J gene. This rearrangement joins TRBV13-2 to TRBJ1-6; D uncertain. TRBJ1-6 is an ORF, and what it does is uncertain. This CDR3 is built from 15 residues. Germline CDR1 NNHNN, CDR2 SYGAGS (reference sequence). V was shortened by 3 bases and J by 0 bases, with 7 bases between the two germline ends. The CDR3 sequence: CASGGHLSYNSPLYF. Incomplete CDR3 DNA: TGTGCCAGCGGTGGACATCTTTCCTATAATTCGCCC.

Points on this clone: One base away lies a much larger clone, so this may be a sequencing read error. Gene names are mouse gene names. The read is 4 residues too short to cover the CDR3 end, so that end is filled in from the germline J gene. The chain links TRBV19 to TRBJ1-2, with 10 bases fitting TRBD1. Trimming took 4 bases from V and 0 from J; bases not matched to a gene: 3. This CDR3 contains 15 residues. CDR1 and CDR2 from the germline V gene are FNHDT and SITEND (reference sequence). CDR3 DNA (partial): TGTGCCAGCAGTCCCGGGACAGGGGCAAACTCC. It translates to CASSPGTGANS. The full CDR3 reads CASSPGTGANSDYTF.

This clone has just a few counts. The gene names given are mouse names. The read halts 4 residues ahead of the CDR3 end, with the missing end drawn from the germline J gene. Distinct nucleotide sequences in the sample also encode this CDR3. This sequence joins TRBV1 and TRBJ1-4; 9 bases map to TRBD1. Germline V gene lookup returns CDR1 NSQYPW and CDR2 LRSPGD (reference sequence). The length of the CDR3 is 13 residues. The V gene end was trimmed by 6 bases and the J gene end by 5 bases; junction bases not matched to a gene: 1. The CDR3 sequence: CTCRGTGNERLFF. Partial CDR3 DNA: TGCACCTGCAGAGGGACAGGGAACGAA.

This clone was seen more than once but under ten times. The germline and genes are mouse ones. Read sequence stops 4 residues before the CDR3 end, and the germline J gene provides the missing end. V and J are TRBV19 and TRBJ2-2, with D unclear. From germline, CDR1 is FNHDT and CDR2 SITEND (reference sequence). V gave up 4 bases and J gave up 0 bases, with 7 bases separating them. The CDR3 has 14 residues. The sequenced part of the CDR3 DNA is TGTGCCAGCAGTGAACAAGCAAACACCGGG. It is translated as CASSEQANTG. The entire CDR3 reads CASSEQANTGQLYF.

A remark on this clone: A junction boundary mismatches the germline segment, possibly from a read error. Gene names refer to mouse genes. The CDR3 goes on 4 residues after the read ends, and that part is filled in from the germline J gene. The chain links TRBV13-1 to TRBJ2-7, with 11 bases that match TRBD2. Germline CDR1 and CDR2: NSHNY and SYGAGN. This CDR3 comprises 14 residues. Partial CDR3 DNA: TGTGCCAGTAGTGAGACTGGGGGGGGATAT. Residues: CASSETGGGY. The full CDR3 sequence reads CASSETGGGYEQYF.

In its sample, this clone was seen a few times. Gene names are the mouse ones. Read sequence stops 4 residues before the CDR3 end, and the germline J gene provides the missing end. V is TRBV19 and J is TRBJ2-4; 9 nucleotides match TRBD2. V trimming: 1 base; J trimming: 2 bases; junction bases outside the gene matches: 5. This CDR3 spans 16 amino acids. Germline CDR1 FNHDT, CDR2 SITEND (reference sequence). The covered CDR3 bases are TGTGCCAGCAGTATAATTGGGGGGGCGAATCAAAAC. It translates to CASSIIGGANQN. The full CDR3 protein is CASSIIGGANQNTLYF.

On this clone itself: The gene symbols are mouse symbols. The read gets to within 4 residues of the CDR3 end, and the germline J gene fills in the rest. V is TRBV1 and J is TRBJ2-7; 10 bases map to TRBD1. J gave up 2 bases and V 4 bases, and 2 bases lay outside the gene matches. This CDR3 is built from 14 residues. Germline lookup yields CDR1 NSQYPW and CDR2 LRSPGD (reference sequence). This CDR3 is CTCSVGQGAYEQYF. The sequenced part of the CDR3 DNA is TGCACCTGCAGTGTCGGACAGGGGGCCTAT. Together with reference TRBV1 and TRBJ2-7, the CDR3 gives the full variable domain: VTLLEQNPRWRLVPRGQAVNLRCILKNSQYPWMSWYQQDLQKQLQWLFTLRSPGDKEVKSLPGADYLATRVTDTELRLQVANMSQGRTLYCTCSVGQGAYEQYFGPGTRLTVL.

A few counts support this clone. The listed genes are named as in mouse. Coverage ceases 4 residues before the CDR3 finishes, and the germline J gene fills in the end. This chain connects TRBV13-3 to TRBJ2-7; TRBD2 agrees at 10 bases. Germline-derived CDR1 and CDR2 are NNHDY and SYVADS. This CDR3 comprises 14 residues. With 4 bases clipped from V and 3 bases from J, the junction kept 4 bases outside the gene matches. The CDR3 protein is CASSKTGGSYEQYF. The part of the CDR3 DNA that was read is TGTGCCAGCAGTAAGACTGGGGGGAGCTAT.

This clone was observed many times. The gene names here belong to mouse. The read terminates 4 residues ahead of where the CDR3 ends, so the germline J gene completes it. V usage is TRBV13-3 and J usage is TRBJ1-1, with a tentative D call TRBD1 (6 bases). This CDR3 comprises 15 residues. CDR1 is NNHDY and CDR2 is SYVADS in the germline V gene. The CDR3 DNA, read in part, is TGTGCCAGCAGTGATGCGAGGGGGGGCGCGGGA. Translating gives CASSDARGGAG. The whole CDR3 is CASSDARGGAGEVFF.